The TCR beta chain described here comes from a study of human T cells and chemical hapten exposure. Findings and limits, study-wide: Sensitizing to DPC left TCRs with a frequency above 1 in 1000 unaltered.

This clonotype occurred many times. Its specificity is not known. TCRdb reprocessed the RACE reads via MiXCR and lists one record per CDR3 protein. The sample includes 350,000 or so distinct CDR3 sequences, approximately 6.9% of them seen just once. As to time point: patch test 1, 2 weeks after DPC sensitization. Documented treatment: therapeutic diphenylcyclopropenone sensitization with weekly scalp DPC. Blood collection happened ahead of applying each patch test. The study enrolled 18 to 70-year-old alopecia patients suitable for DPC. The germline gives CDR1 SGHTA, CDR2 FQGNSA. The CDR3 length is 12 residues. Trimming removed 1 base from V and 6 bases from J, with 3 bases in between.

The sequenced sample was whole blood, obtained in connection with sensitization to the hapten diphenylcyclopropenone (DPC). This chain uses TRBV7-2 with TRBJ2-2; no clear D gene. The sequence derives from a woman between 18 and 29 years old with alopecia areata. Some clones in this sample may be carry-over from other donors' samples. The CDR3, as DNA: TGTGCCAGCAGCTTAGAAGCCGGGGAGCTGTTTTTT. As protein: CASSLEAGELFF.